These 26 T cell receptor beta chains share one sample of origin, sequenced in a study of response to subunit inactivated influenza vaccine. TCRdb recomputed calls from the RT-PCR reads with MiXCR, one row per CDR3 protein. The table has around 580,000 distinct CDR3 sequences, 10% to 15% seen once. Here the sequenced sample was PBMCs from blood, taken on the day of vaccination. These receptors were obtained from a man aged 50 to 60 who received an inactivated influenza vaccine.

The rearrangement uses TRBV20-1 and TRBJ2-7; 12 bases are a match to TRBD2. The CDR3 has 17 amino acids. The germline V gene has CDR1 DFQATT and CDR2 SNEGSKA (reference sequence). Losses at the gene ends were 1 base for V and 0 bases for J; bases not matched to a gene: 7. The CDR3 loop is CSARGGLAGGSSYEQYF. The CDR3 DNA reads as TGCAGTGCTAGAGGGGGCCTAGCGGGAGGGAGCTCCTACGAGCAGTACTTC.

The chain uses TRBV5-1 and TRBJ2-7; no clear D gene. The germline V gene has CDR1 SGHRS and CDR2 YFSETQ. The V and J ends lost 0 bases and 1 base respectively, with 11 bases between them. The CDR3 is 15 residues long. CDR3 coding DNA: TGCGCCAGCAGCTTGGTAGGCGAGGAATCCTACGAGCAGTACTTC. The encoded protein is CASSLVGEESYEQYF.

This clonotype was observed at least ten times. The CDR3 DNA follows: TGTGCCAGCAGTGCGTGGGGACAGGCAGACTATGGCTACACCTTC. It yields the protein CASSAWGQADYGYTF. The gene calls are TRBV28 and TRBJ1-2; 8 bases match TRBD1. J gave up 3 bases and V 5 bases, and 8 bases lay outside the gene matches. The CDR3 is 15 residues long. Per germline, CDR1 MDHEN and CDR2 SYDVKM.

The chain joins TRBV12-3 or TRBV12-4 to TRBJ2-4; D remains unclear. The CDR3 runs to 15 residues. The germline V and J ends were trimmed by 6 bases and 0 bases, with 12 bases remaining between them. CDR3 in DNA: TGTGCCAGCAGCCTGGCCAGTCTAGCCAAAAACATTCAGTACTTC. Amino acids: CASSLASLAKNIQYF.

The rearrangement links TRBV9 to TRBJ2-6, with D unclear. Trimming stripped 0 bases from V and 0 bases from J, with 7 bases between. CDR3 length: 16 amino acids. The germline V gene encodes CDR1 SGDLS and CDR2 YYNGEE. The CDR3 bases are TGTGCCAGCAGCGTAGAACCCAACTCTGGGGCCAACGTCCTGACTTTC. It codes for CASSVEPNSGANVLTF.

This clonotype was seen a few times. The chain uses TRBV29-1 and TRBJ1-1; tentatively, D is TRBD1 (5 bases). The V gene lost 5 bases and the J gene lost 6 bases, with 10 bases spanning the gap. The CDR3 has 11 amino acids. The germline V gene encodes CDR1 SQVTM and CDR2 ANQGSEA. As DNA, the CDR3 is TGCAGCGTTAAACTGGGACCTGAAGCTTTCTTT. It encodes CSVKLGPEAFF.

The J gene is TRBJ1-5, the V gene TRBV27; D gene uncertain. The CDR3 contains 13 residues. Trimming removed 2 bases from V and 5 bases from J, with 7 bases in between. CDR1 and CDR2 from the germline V gene are MNHEY and SMNVEV (reference sequence). CDR3 protein: CASSLGRHQPQHF. The CDR3 coding sequence is TGTGCCAGCAGTTTAGGGAGGCATCAGCCCCAGCATTTT.

This clonotype was recorded many times. J is TRBJ2-3 and V is TRBV6-1; 9 bases fit TRBD1. The germline V gene has CDR1 MNHNS and CDR2 SASEGT. This CDR3 spans 17 amino acids. The V and J ends lost 5 bases and 6 bases, in that order; junction bases with no gene match: 15. CDR3 residues: CASSRQGGAEPLDTQYF. CDR3 coding DNA: TGTGCCAGCAGTCGACAGGGGGGGGCGGAACCCCTTGATACGCAGTATTTT.

This rearrangement joins TRBV28 to TRBJ1-2; D is unresolved. The CDR3 length is 14 residues. Looked up from germline, CDR1 is MDHEN and CDR2 is SYDVKM. Between the trimmed V and J ends, which lost 6 bases and 3 bases, there was a span of 14 bases. The DNA of the CDR3 is TGTGCCAGCAGGATAGGAGGCGGTCACTATGGCTACACCTTC. The encoded protein is CASRIGGGHYGYTF.

This clonotype was detected ten times or more. The genes are TRBV20-1 and TRBJ2-3, with 13 bases that match TRBD2. This CDR3 has 14 amino acids. The junction had 7 bases not matched to a gene; V was cut back by 6 bases and J by 7 bases. Germline-derived CDR1 and CDR2 are DFQATT and SNEGSKA (reference sequence). The CDR3 protein is CSAETSGGAHTQYF. The CDR3 DNA reads TGCAGTGCCGAAACTAGCGGGGGGGCACATACGCAGTATTTT.

Points on this clonotype: At one boundary the junction diverges from the germline segment, which might be a read error. The chain combines TRBV6-2 or TRBV6-3 with TRBJ2-1, with D perhaps matching TRBD2 (5 bases). This CDR3 contains 16 residues. Per the germline V gene, CDR1 is MNHEY and CDR2 is SVGEGT. CDR3 residues: CASSTERFPTYNEQLF. CDR3 nucleotides: TGTGCCAGCAGTACTGAGCGGTTTCCCACCTACAATGAGCAGCTCTTC.

The chain couples TRBV3-1 to TRBJ2-7, with TRBD1 identical over 10 bases. V lost 1 base to trimming and J lost 0 bases; unmatched junction nucleotides: 6. Germline V CDR1 and CDR2: LGHDT, YNNKEL (reference sequence). The CDR3 runs to 17 residues. The CDR3 loop reads CASSQGQGALGSYEQYF. The CDR3 DNA is TGTGCCAGCAGCCAAGGACAGGGGGCGCTGGGCTCCTACGAGCAGTACTTC.

This clonotype occurred a few times. The CDR3 bases are TGCAGTGCTAGACTCATCCGGGGGGACAACACTGAAGCTTTCTTT. Protein sequence: CSARLIRGDNTEAFF. This chain uses TRBV20-1 with TRBJ1-1; tentatively, D is TRBD1 (5 bases). Germline assignment: CDR1 DFQATT and CDR2 SNEGSKA (reference sequence). This CDR3 contains 15 residues. V dropped 2 bases and J dropped 2 bases, with 15 bases sitting between them.

This clonotype was observed many times. The chain employs TRBV12-3 or TRBV12-4 and TRBJ1-1; 8 bases agree with TRBD1. Trimming took 3 bases from V and 1 from J; bases not matched to a gene: 1. CDR3 length: 14 amino acids. The CDR3 loop reads CASSFTGGNTEAFF. CDR3 nucleotide sequence: TGTGCCAGCAGTTTTACAGGGGGGAACACTGAAGCTTTCTTT.

This clonotype was counted at least ten times. J is TRBJ2-2 and V is TRBV29-1; unclear D gene. In germline, CDR1 is SQVTM, CDR2 ANQGSEA. The CDR3 is 12 amino acids. The V and J ends lost 5 bases and 1 base respectively, with 5 bases between them. CDR3 in amino acids: CSVRLNTGELFF. The DNA of the CDR3 is TGCAGCGTTAGATTGAACACCGGGGAGCTGTTTTTT.

In its sample, this clonotype was seen a few times. The rearrangement joins TRBV3-1 to TRBJ1-4; D call uncertain. This CDR3 region has 13 residues. V gave up 1 base and J gave up 6 bases, with 6 bases separating them. CDR1 is LGHDT, CDR2 YNNKEL, per germline (reference sequence). Here the CDR3 DNA reads TGTGCCAGCAGCCAAGTGGTAGATGAAAAACTGTTTTTT. It specifies CASSQVVDEKLFF.

The V and J genes are TRBV6-2 or TRBV6-3 and TRBJ1-1; TRBD1 aligns across 8 bases. This CDR3 spans 13 amino acids. J gave up 0 bases and V 11 bases, and 5 bases lay outside the gene matches. From germline, CDR1 is MNHEY and CDR2 SVGEGT. The CDR3 nucleotides read TGTGCCGTTAGGGACAGGATGAACACTGAAGCTTTCTTT. This sequence encodes CAVRDRMNTEAFF.

This clonotype came up many times. The CDR3 sequence: CSAGHRTEQYF. Here the CDR3 DNA reads TGCAGCGCTGGACATAGAACCGAGCAGTACTTC. This chain connects TRBV29-1 to TRBJ2-7, with D possibly matching TRBD1 (5 bases). Germline-derived CDR1 and CDR2 are SQVTM and ANQGSEA. Deletions cut 7 bases from V and 6 bases from J, with 13 bases between. This CDR3 comprises 11 residues.

The CDR3 DNA reads TGTGCCAGCAGTGGACAGGGTGTGGGCAATCAGCCCCAGCATTTT. This gives the protein CASSGQGVGNQPQHF. The gene calls are TRBV25-1 and TRBJ1-5, with 7 bases fitting TRBD1. The CDR3 is 15 amino acids. Germline CDR1 reads MGHDK; CDR2 reads SYGVNS. V was pared by 4 bases and J by 2 bases, with 5 bases of the junction left unmatched.

In this sample, this clonotype turned up a few times. The chain is built from TRBV12-3 or TRBV12-4 and TRBJ2-3; 9 nucleotides match TRBD1. The CDR3 contains 18 residues. With 6 bases clipped from V and 3 bases from J, the junction kept 16 bases outside the gene matches. The CDR3 loop is CASSPGTGRAVATDTQYF. CDR3 DNA sequence: TGTGCCAGCAGCCCCGGGACAGGGAGGGCCGTCGCGACAGATACGCAGTATTTT.

This clonotype was seen a handful of times. The chain combines TRBV5-6 with TRBJ2-4; D possibly corresponds to TRBD2 (6 bases). Germline lookup yields CDR1 SGHDT and CDR2 YYEEEE. Trimming took 6 bases from V and 7 from J, leaving 20 bases between them. The CDR3 runs to 15 residues. DNA for the CDR3: TGTGCCAGCACCACTTTGGGGGGTGGCGGGAACATTCAGTACTTC. It specifies CASTTLGGGGNIQYF.

This clonotype was seen a handful of times. This chain connects TRBV27 to TRBJ1-6; no reliable D call. V shed 6 bases and J shed 9 bases, with 15 bases lying between them. The CDR3 runs 14 residues. CDR1 and CDR2 (germline): MNHEY, SMNVEV (reference sequence). The CDR3 DNA follows: TGTGCCAGCAGCTCAGGACCCCTCCGTTCACCCCTCCACTTT. This translates into CASSSGPLRSPLHF.

The sample holds a few counts of this clonotype. The V call is TRBV5-5, the J call TRBJ2-7; 9 positions match TRBD1. Germline CDR1 is SGHKS and CDR2 is YYEKEE (reference sequence). Losses at the gene ends were 4 bases for V and 4 bases for J; bases not matched to a gene: 6. The CDR3 is 14 residues long. The CDR3 DNA follows: TGTGCCAGCAGCGCGGACAGGGGCAGATACGAGCAGTACTTC. As protein: CASSADRGRYEQYF.

This clonotype was detected a few times. V usage is TRBV7-2 and J usage is TRBJ2-2, with D possibly being TRBD2 (5 bases). With 0 bases removed from V and 1 base from J, the gap between germline ends came to 9 bases. Germline V gene data show CDR1 as SGHTA and CDR2 as FQGNSA. There are 16 residues in the CDR3. The DNA for the CDR3 is TGTGCCAGCAGCTTAGCTCGGGGTTTGAACACCGGGGAGCTGTTTTTT. Amino acids: CASSLARGLNTGELFF.

In its sample, this clonotype was seen a few times. The chain combines TRBV4-3 with TRBJ2-1; possible D gene TRBD2, 6 bases. The CDR3 is 15 residues long. Trimming shortened V by 8 bases and J by 9 bases, and 23 bases separated the two germline ends. Germline V CDR1 and CDR2: LGHNA, YSLEER. In nucleotides, the CDR3 is TGCGCCAGCTCGGGAAAGGGACGGACTATAGGTGAGCAGTTCTTC. As protein: CASSGKGRTIGEQFF.

This clonotype was found a few times. The J gene is TRBJ1-3, the V gene TRBV5-1; no definite D call. V was clipped by 2 bases and J by 3 bases, with 9 bases between them. The CDR3 consists of 14 residues. Germline-derived CDR1 and CDR2 are SGHRS and YFSETQ. CDR3 residues: CASSFGGYGNTIYF. The CDR3 bases are TGCGCCAGCAGCTTTGGAGGTTATGGAAACACCATATATTTT. Drawing the rest from reference TRBV5-1 and TRBJ1-3, the complete variable domain is KAGVTQTPRYLIKTRGQQVTLSCSPISGHRSVSWYQQTPGQGLQFLFEYFSETQRNKGNFPGRFSGRQFSNSRSEMNVSTLELGDSALYLCASSFGGYGNTIYFGEGSWLTVV.